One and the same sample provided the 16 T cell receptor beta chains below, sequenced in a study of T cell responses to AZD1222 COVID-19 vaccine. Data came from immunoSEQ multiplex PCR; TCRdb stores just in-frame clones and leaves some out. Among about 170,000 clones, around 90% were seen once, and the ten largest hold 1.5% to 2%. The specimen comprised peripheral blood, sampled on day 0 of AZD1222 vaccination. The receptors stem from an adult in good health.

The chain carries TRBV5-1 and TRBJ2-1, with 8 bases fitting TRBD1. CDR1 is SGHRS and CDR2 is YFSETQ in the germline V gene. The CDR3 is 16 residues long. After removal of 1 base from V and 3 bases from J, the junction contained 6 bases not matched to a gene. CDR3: CASSLTGQGFYNEQFF. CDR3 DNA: TGCGCCAGCAGCTTGACTGGACAGGGTTTCTACAATGAGCAGTTCTTC.

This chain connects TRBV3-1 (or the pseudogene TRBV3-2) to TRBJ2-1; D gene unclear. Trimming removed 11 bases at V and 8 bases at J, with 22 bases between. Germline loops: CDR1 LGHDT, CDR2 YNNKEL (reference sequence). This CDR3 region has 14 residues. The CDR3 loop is CAFTSPLRPHEQFF. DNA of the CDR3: TGTGCCTTTACCTCCCCCCTCCGCCCTCATGAGCAGTTCTTC.

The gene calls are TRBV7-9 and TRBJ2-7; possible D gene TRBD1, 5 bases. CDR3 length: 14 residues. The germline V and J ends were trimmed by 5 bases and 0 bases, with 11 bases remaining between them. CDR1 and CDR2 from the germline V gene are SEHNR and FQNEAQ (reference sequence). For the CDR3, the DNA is TGTGCCAGCAGCCTACTTGACAGCTCCTACGAGCAGTACTTC. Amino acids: CASSLLDSSYEQYF.

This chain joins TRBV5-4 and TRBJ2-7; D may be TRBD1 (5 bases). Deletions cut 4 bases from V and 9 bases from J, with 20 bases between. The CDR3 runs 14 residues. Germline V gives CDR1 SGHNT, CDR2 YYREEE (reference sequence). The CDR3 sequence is CASSRFDPQGGQYF. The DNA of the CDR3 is TGTGCCAGCAGCCGATTCGATCCGCAGGGTGGGCAGTACTTC.

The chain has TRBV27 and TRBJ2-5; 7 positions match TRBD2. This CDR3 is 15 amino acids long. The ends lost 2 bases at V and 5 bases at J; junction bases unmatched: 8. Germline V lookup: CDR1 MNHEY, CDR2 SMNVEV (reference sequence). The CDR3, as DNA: TGTGCCAGCAGTTTACGCGGACTAGTTGGCGAGACCCAGTACTTC. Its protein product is CASSLRGLVGETQYF.

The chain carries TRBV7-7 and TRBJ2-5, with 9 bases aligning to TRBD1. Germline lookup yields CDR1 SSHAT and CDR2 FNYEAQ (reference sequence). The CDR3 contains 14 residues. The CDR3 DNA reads TGTGCTACCTCCGGGACAGGGTTATCGGAGACCCAGTACTTC. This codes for CATSGTGLSETQYF.

The CDR3 coding sequence is TGTGCCAGCAGCGAAACAGGGGCCCAACCCAGCATTCAGTACTTC. Translation: CASSETGAQPSIQYF. This sequence joins TRBV2 and TRBJ2-4; 7 bases match TRBD1. V shed 6 bases and J 9 bases; nucleotides not matched to a gene: 14. The CDR3 length is 15 residues. Germline CDR1 and CDR2: SNHLY and FYNNEI.

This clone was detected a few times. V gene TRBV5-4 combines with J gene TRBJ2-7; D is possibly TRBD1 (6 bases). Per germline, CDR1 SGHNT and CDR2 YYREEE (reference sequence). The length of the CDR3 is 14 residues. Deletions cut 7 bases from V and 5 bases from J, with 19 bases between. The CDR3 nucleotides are TGTGCCAGCGGAAGGACAGCCCAATCCCACGAGCAGTACTTC. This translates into CASGRTAQSHEQYF. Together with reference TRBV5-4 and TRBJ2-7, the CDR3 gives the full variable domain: ETGVTQSPTHLIKTRGQQVTLRCSSQSGHNTVSWYQQALGQGPQFIFQYYREEENGRGNFPPRFSGLQFPNYSSELNVNALELDDSALYLCASGRTAQSHEQYFGPGTRLTVT.

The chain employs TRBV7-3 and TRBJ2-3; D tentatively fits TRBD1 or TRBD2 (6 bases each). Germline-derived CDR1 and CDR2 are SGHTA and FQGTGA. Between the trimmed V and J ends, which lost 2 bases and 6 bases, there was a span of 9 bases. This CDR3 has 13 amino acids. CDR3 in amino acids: CASSLGGLDTQYF. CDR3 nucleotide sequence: TGTGCCAGCAGCTTAGGGGGGCTGGATACGCAGTATTTT. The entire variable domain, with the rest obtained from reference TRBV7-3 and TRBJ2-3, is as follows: GAGVSQTPSNKVTEKGKYVELRCDPISGHTALYWYRQSLGQGPEFLIYFQGTGAADDSGLPNDRFFAVRPEGSVSTLKIQRTERGDSAVYLCASSLGGLDTQYFGPGTRLTVL.

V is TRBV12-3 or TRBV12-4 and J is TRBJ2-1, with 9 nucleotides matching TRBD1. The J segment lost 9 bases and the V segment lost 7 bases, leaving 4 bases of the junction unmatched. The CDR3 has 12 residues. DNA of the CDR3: TGTGCCAGCACCACAGGGGGCTCTGAGCAGTTCTTC. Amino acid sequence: CASTTGGSEQFF.

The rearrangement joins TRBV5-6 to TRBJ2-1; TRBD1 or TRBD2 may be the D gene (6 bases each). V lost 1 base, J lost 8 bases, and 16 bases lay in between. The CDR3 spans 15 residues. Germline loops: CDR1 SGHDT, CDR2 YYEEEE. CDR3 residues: CASSLRGTLSYEQFF. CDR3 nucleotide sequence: TGTGCCAGCAGCTTGAGGGGGACTCTTAGCTATGAGCAGTTCTTC.

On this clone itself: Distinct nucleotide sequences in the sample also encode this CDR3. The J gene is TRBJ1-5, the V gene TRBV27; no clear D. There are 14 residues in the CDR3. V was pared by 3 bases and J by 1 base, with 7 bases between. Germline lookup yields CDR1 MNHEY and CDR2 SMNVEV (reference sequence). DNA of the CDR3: TGTGCCAGCAGTTTGGCGGGAAGCAATCAGCCCCAGCATTTT. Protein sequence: CASSLAGSNQPQHF.

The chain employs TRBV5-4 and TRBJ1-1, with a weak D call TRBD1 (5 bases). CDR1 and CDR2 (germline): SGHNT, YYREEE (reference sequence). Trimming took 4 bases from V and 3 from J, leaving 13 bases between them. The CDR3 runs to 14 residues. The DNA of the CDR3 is TGTGCCAGCAGCCCCGGGACGGAATACACTGAAGCTTTCTTT. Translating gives CASSPGTEYTEAFF.

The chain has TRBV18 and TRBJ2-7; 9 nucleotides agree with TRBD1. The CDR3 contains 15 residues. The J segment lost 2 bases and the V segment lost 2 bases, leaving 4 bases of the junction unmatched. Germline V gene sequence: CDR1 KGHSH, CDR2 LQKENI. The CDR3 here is CASSPGDRVAYEQYF. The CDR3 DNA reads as TGTGCCAGCTCACCAGGGGACAGGGTGGCCTACGAGCAGTACTTC.

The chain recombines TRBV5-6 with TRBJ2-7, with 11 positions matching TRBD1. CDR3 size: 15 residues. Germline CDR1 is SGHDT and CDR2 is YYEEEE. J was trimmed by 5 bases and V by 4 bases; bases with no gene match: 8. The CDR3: CASSPGTGGFNEQYF. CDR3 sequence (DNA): TGTGCCAGCAGCCCCGGGACAGGGGGATTCAACGAGCAGTACTTC.

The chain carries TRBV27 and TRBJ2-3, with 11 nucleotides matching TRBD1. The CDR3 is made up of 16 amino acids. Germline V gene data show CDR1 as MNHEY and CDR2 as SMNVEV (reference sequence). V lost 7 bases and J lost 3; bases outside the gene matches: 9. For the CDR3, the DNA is TGTGCCAGCAACGACGCCCGGGACAGGGGGACAGATACGCAGTATTTT. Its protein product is CASNDARDRGTDTQYF.